What follows are 8 T cell receptor beta chains derived from one specimen sequenced in a study of T cell responses to AZD1222 COVID-19 vaccine. Some clones are missing from TCRdb's copy, which holds only in-frame ones; the method was immunoSEQ multiplex PCR. This table holds around 20,000 clones, roughly 76% found once. This specimen consisted of peripheral blood, obtained 28 days after the second AZD1222 dose. The source of these receptors is an adult who received the AZD1222 COVID-19 vaccine.

The J gene is TRBJ1-1, the V gene TRBV27; unclear D gene. The CDR3 covers 16 residues. Trimming took off 4 bases at V and 5 bases at J, with 20 bases between the two ends. Looked up from germline, CDR1 is MNHEY and CDR2 is SMNVEV (reference sequence). The CDR3 bases are TGTGCCAGCAGTTCCAAGGCAGTGAACGGGCAGACTGAAGCTTTCTTT. This sequence encodes CASSSKAVNGQTEAFF.

The chain is built from TRBV27 and TRBJ1-6; D remains ambiguous. The CDR3 has 17 residues. Germline CDR1 and CDR2: MNHEY and SMNVEV (reference sequence). The V gene lost 1 base and the J gene lost 0 bases, with 10 bases spanning the gap. The CDR3 sequence is CASSLWAASSYNSPLHF. CDR3 nucleotide sequence: TGTGCCAGCAGTTTATGGGCAGCCAGCTCCTATAATTCACCCCTCCACTTT.

The chain carries TRBV29-1 and TRBJ1-2; TRBD1 agrees at 8 bases. This CDR3 is 12 amino acids long. After removal of 2 bases from V and 7 bases from J, the junction contained 3 bases not matched to a gene. The germline V gene encodes CDR1 SQVTM and CDR2 ANQGSEA. DNA for the CDR3: TGCAGCGTTGAAAGGACAGGGAGTGGCTACACCTTC. It is translated as CSVERTGSGYTF.

The CDR3 is CASSRFQESYEQYF. In DNA, the CDR3 is TGTGCCAGCAGCAGATTCCAGGAGTCCTACGAGCAGTACTTC. The rearrangement joins TRBV9 to TRBJ2-7; no definite D call. This CDR3 contains 14 residues. Trimming removed 4 bases at V and 1 base at J, with 12 bases between. Germline CDR1 is SGDLS and CDR2 is YYNGEE.

The V call is TRBV5-1, the J call TRBJ1-2, with a possible D match to TRBD1 (5 bases). Trimming took 6 bases from V and 3 from J, leaving 18 bases between them. The CDR3 runs 15 residues. Germline V CDR1 and CDR2: SGHRS, YFSETQ. In DNA, the CDR3 is TGCGCCAGCACCCAGGACCAGGGCGGGTACTATGGCTACACCTTC. Protein sequence: CASTQDQGGYYGYTF. Full variable domain (rest looked up from reference TRBV5-1 and TRBJ1-2): KAGVTQTPRYLIKTRGQQVTLSCSPISGHRSVSWYQQTPGQGLQFLFEYFSETQRNKGNFPGRFSGRQFSNSRSEMNVSTLELGDSALYLCASTQDQGGYYGYTFGSGTRLTVV.

The CDR3 protein is CASRQHAGQISNQPQHF. CDR3 DNA: TGTGCCAGTAGACAACACGCGGGACAGATTAGCAATCAGCCCCAGCATTTT. The rearrangement links TRBV19 to TRBJ1-5, with 7 bases identical to TRBD1. The V segment lost 6 bases and the J segment 0 bases; nucleotides outside the gene matches: 11. Germline V lookup: CDR1 LNHDA, CDR2 SQIVND (reference sequence). This CDR3 is built from 17 residues. Supplemented by reference TRBV19 and TRBJ1-5, the full variable domain reads DGGITQSPKYLFRKEGQNVTLSCEQNLNHDAMYWYRQDPGQGLRLIYYSQIVNDFQKGDIAEGYSVSREKKESFPLTVTSAQKNPTAFYLCASRQHAGQISNQPQHFGDGTRLSIL.

This chain joins TRBV27 and TRBJ1-6; D call uncertain. Deletions cut 5 bases from V and 1 base from J, with 12 bases between. The germline V gene encodes CDR1 MNHEY and CDR2 SMNVEV (reference sequence). There are 16 residues in the CDR3. The DNA for the CDR3 is TGTGCCAGCAGTCCGACTTCTGGGTCCTATAATTCACCCCTCCACTTT. It codes for CASSPTSGSYNSPLHF.

CDR3 loop: CASSSGEHANTEAFF. CDR3 coding DNA: TGTGCCAGCAGTTCCGGCGAGCATGCGAACACTGAAGCTTTCTTT. The chain has TRBV6-6 and TRBJ1-1; no clear D gene. Per the germline V gene, CDR1 is MNHNY and CDR2 is SVGAGI (reference sequence). This CDR3 region has 15 residues. V lost 4 bases, J lost 1 base, and 13 bases lay in between.